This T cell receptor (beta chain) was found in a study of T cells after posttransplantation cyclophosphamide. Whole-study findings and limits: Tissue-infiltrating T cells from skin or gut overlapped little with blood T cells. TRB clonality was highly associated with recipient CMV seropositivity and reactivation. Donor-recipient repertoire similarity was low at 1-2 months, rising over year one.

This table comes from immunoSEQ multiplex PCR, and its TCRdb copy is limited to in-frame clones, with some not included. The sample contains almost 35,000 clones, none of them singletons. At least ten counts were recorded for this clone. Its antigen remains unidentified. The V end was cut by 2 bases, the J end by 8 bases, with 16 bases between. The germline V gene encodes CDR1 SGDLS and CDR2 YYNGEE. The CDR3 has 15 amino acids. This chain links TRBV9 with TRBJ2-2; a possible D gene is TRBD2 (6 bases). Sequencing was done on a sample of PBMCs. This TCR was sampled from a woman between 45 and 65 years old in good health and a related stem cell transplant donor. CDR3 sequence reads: CASSVRLRDFGELFF. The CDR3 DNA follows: TGTGCCAGCAGCGTTCGTCTCAGGGACTTTGGGGAGCTGTTTTTT.